This TCR beta chain originates from a study of blood T cell repertoires in COVID-19. Recovered Cohort 3 donors showed two negative PCRs, clearance, or symptom resolution. Measured with immunoSEQ multiplex PCR; TCRdb has only the in-frame clones, and not every one. The repertoire holds roughly 370,000 clones, with just under 90% as singletons. The trim removed 6 bases at V and 4 bases at J, leaving 5 bases unmatched. The germline gives CDR1 MNHEY, CDR2 SVGAGI. CDR3 size: 13 residues. The sequence derives from a woman between 50 and 59 years old who had recovered from COVID-19. This sequence joins TRBV6-5 and TRBJ1-1; the match to TRBD1 covers 7 bases. Sequenced input: PBMCs or T cells enriched from blood (not recorded which). CDR3 sequence: CASSETGTTEAFF. The CDR3 DNA follows: TGTGCCAGCAGCGAGACAGGGACCACTGAAGCTTTCTTT.